The TCR beta chain described here comes from a study of T cell responses to AZD1222 COVID-19 vaccine. Findings of the study overall: The study found vaccine-associated CD4 TCRs spanning spike, dominant at 160-218 and 743-854.

As to this clone: Antigen specificity is unknown.

The CDR3 has 12 amino acids. The germline gives CDR1 KGHSH, CDR2 LQKENI. V shed 5 bases and J shed 12 bases, with 13 bases lying between them. Sequencing was performed with immunoSEQ multiplex PCR; in TCRdb, only in-frame clones are kept and a portion is missing. The table includes 150,000 or so clones, about 91% detected once. This chain joins TRBV18 and TRBJ1-4, with D unclear. This clonotype was obtained from an adult who received the AZD1222 COVID-19 vaccine. The input for sequencing was peripheral blood, taken 28 days after the second AZD1222 dose. The CDR3 spells CASSSQGGELFF. The CDR3 DNA is TGTGCCAGCTCATCGCAAGGAGGAGAACTGTTTTTT. The full variable domain, its missing parts supplied by reference TRBV18 and TRBJ1-4, is NAGVMQNPRHLVRRRGQEARLRCSPMKGHSHVYWYRQLPEEGLKFMVYLQKENIIDESGMPKERFSAEFPKEGPSILRIQQVVRGDSAAYFCASSSQGGELFFGSGTQLSVL.